The 13 T cell receptor beta chains given below trace back to one sample, sequenced in a study of control samples from healthy donors and cancer patients. Profiling relied on immunoSEQ multiplex PCR, and the TCRdb table lists in-frame clones only, not all of them. Of about 34,000 clones in the sample, roughly 86% are singletons; the top ten hold more than 1.5%. The sequenced material came from PBMCs. The receptors derive from a woman in her forties with lung cancer.

V usage is TRBV7-2 and J usage is TRBJ2-1, with 11 positions matching TRBD2. Per the germline V gene, CDR1 is SGHTA and CDR2 is FQGNSA. CDR3 length equals 15 residues. V shed 2 bases and J 6 bases; nucleotides not matched to a gene: 3. CDR3 residues: CASSLPLAGVNEQFF. The CDR3 nucleotides are TGTGCCAGCAGCTTACCACTAGCGGGGGTCAATGAGCAGTTCTTC. The full variable domain, rest sourced from reference TRBV7-2 and TRBJ2-1, is GAGVSQSPSNKVTEKGKDVELRCDPISGHTALYWYRQSLGQGLEFLIYFQGNSAPDKSGLPSDRFSAERTGGSVSTLTIQRTQQEDSAVYLCASSLPLAGVNEQFFGPGTRLTVL.

The rearrangement joins TRBV11-3 to TRBJ2-7; D is possibly TRBD1 (6 bases). This CDR3 has 15 amino acids. CDR1 and CDR2 (germline): SGHNT, YENEEA. The ends were cut back, 2 bases at V and 3 bases at J, with 14 bases in the middle. CDR3 loop: CASSLSSARGYEQYF. Written as DNA, the CDR3 is TGTGCCAGCAGCTTAAGCTCCGCCAGGGGCTACGAGCAGTACTTC. Filled out from reference TRBV11-3 and TRBJ2-7, the complete variable domain reads EAGVVQSPRYKIIEKKQPVAFWCNPISGHNTLYWYLQNLGQGPELLIRYENEEAVDDSQLPKDRFSAERLKGVDSTLKIQPAELGDSAVYLCASSLSSARGYEQYFGPGTRLTVT.

This sequence joins TRBV12-3 or TRBV12-4 and TRBJ1-2; D not certain. The CDR3 is 13 residues long. The V end was cut by 2 bases, the J end by 7 bases, with 11 bases between. The CDR3 region is CASSLQVEGGYTF. CDR3 coding DNA: TGTGCCAGCAGTTTACAGGTGGAAGGTGGCTACACCTTC.

V gene TRBV30 combines with J gene TRBJ1-2; D is undetermined. Germline-derived CDR1 and CDR2 are GTSNPN and SVGIG (reference sequence). V lost 2 bases and J lost 1, with 8 bases in between. CDR3 length equals 13 residues. CDR3 sequence (DNA): TGTGCCTGGAGTCATAGGGATAACTATGGCTACACCTTC. Its translation: CAWSHRDNYGYTF.

This chain links TRBV9 with TRBJ1-1; TRBD1 is a possible D gene (5 bases). Germline V CDR1 and CDR2: SGDLS, YYNGEE. Trimming removed 0 bases from V and 0 bases from J, with 9 bases in between. This CDR3 contains 15 residues. The CDR3 DNA reads as TGTGCCAGCAGCGTAGCTGGGACTCTGAACACTGAAGCTTTCTTT. As protein: CASSVAGTLNTEAFF.

The rearrangement uses TRBV7-5 and TRBJ2-7. TRBV7-5 is shown as a pseudogene. CDR3 length: 11 residues. In DNA form, the CDR3 reads TGTGTCAGAAGCTTAGTACACGAGCAGTACTTC. Translated, it gives CVRSLVHEQYF.

The chain couples TRBV12-3 or TRBV12-4 to TRBJ1-2; 8 bases are a match to TRBD1. The CDR3 has 13 residues. The V gene end was trimmed by 3 bases and the J gene end by 3 bases; junction bases not matched to a gene: 0. Here the CDR3 reads CASSLDRDYGYTF. CDR3 in DNA: TGTGCCAGCAGTTTGGACAGGGACTATGGCTACACCTTC.

The chain joins TRBV5-5 to TRBJ2-7; 7 bases are a match to TRBD2. V lost 1 base to trimming and J lost 5 bases; unmatched junction nucleotides: 6. CDR1 and CDR2 (germline): SGHKS, YYEKEE (reference sequence). This CDR3 has 14 residues. CDR3 DNA sequence: TGTGCCAGCAGCTTGCTTGACAGCGGGGACGAGCAGTACTTC. Its protein product is CASSLLDSGDEQYF. Looking up the rest from reference TRBV5-5 and TRBJ2-7 gives the full variable domain: DAGVTQSPTHLIKTRGQQVTLRCSPISGHKSVSWYQQVLGQGPQFIFQYYEKEERGRGNFPDRFSARQFPNYSSELNVNALLLGDSALYLCASSLLDSGDEQYFGPGTRLTVT.

V and J are TRBV7-9 and TRBJ1-2, with D unresolved. Trimming stripped 5 bases from V and 0 bases from J, with 10 bases between. Germline V gene data show CDR1 as SEHNR and CDR2 as FQNEAQ (reference sequence). The CDR3 has 14 residues. CDR3 coding DNA: TGTGCCAGCAGCCGCGGACCGGCTAACTATGGCTACACCTTC. Residues: CASSRGPANYGYTF.

The rearrangement joins TRBV7-2 to TRBJ1-6; 7 bases line up with TRBD1. CDR1 and CDR2 (germline): SGHTA, FQGNSA. Losses at the gene ends were 1 base for V and 7 bases for J; bases not matched to a gene: 4. CDR3 length: 15 residues. The CDR3 sequence: CASSLVGRGNSPLHF. In DNA form, the CDR3 reads TGTGCCAGCAGCTTAGTTGGCAGGGGGAATTCACCCCTCCACTTT.

This chain connects TRBV5-6 to TRBJ1-4; D might be TRBD1 (6 bases). V was clipped by 7 bases and J by 8 bases, with 18 bases between them. The CDR3 covers 14 residues. Germline V gives CDR1 SGHDT, CDR2 YYEEEE. In nucleotides, the CDR3 is TGTGCCAGCGCTTTCACAGGGTATGGAGAAAAACTGTTTTTT. Translating it yields CASAFTGYGEKLFF. Filled out from reference TRBV5-6 and TRBJ1-4, the complete variable domain reads DAGVTQSPTHLIKTRGQQVTLRCSPKSGHDTVSWYQQALGQGPQFIFQYYEEEERQRGNFPDRFSGHQFPNYSSELNVNALLLGDSALYLCASAFTGYGEKLFFGSGTQLSVL.

The chain couples TRBV5-6 to TRBJ1-4; possible D gene TRBD1, 6 bases. V was pared by 2 bases and J by 8 bases, with 10 bases between. CDR3 length equals 13 residues. CDR1 is SGHDT and CDR2 is YYEEEE in the germline V gene. CDR3 DNA sequence: TGTGCCAGCAGCTTCACAGGGCAGGAAAAACTGTTTTTT. Its protein is CASSFTGQEKLFF.

The chain couples TRBV5-5 to TRBJ1-1; D unresolved. The V end was cut by 2 bases, the J end by 0 bases, with 5 bases between. Germline V CDR1 and CDR2: SGHKS, YYEKEE (reference sequence). CDR3 size: 13 residues. The CDR3 bases are TGTGCCAGCAGCTTTGAGGTGAACACTGAAGCTTTCTTT. Its translation: CASSFEVNTEAFF.